These 5 T cell receptor beta chains share one sample of origin, sequenced in a study of regulatory T cells in long-lasting Graves disease. To make TCR beta libraries, researchers used iRepertoire HTBI primers and Arm-PCR of CDR3 regions. Each CDR3 protein gets one entry after TCRdb re-called the multiplex PCR reads with MiXCR. The sample holds about 540,000 distinct CDR3 sequences; approximately 13% are singletons and the top ten take roughly a tenth. Time point meaning: newly diagnosed GD, antithyroid drugs for less than 3 months. From PBMCs, RNA was extracted and then used to make the TCR library. The sample was also linked to a second study, of T cells in Graves' hyperthyroidism and ophthalmopathy.

The specimen comprised peripheral blood mononuclear cells (PBMCs), sampled at new diagnosis, from a patient treated with antithyroid drugs. These receptors were collected from a man between 25 and 39 years old with Graves disease.

Regarding this clonotype: Just one base apart from a much larger clone, this may be a read error. The chain employs TRBV6-2 or TRBV6-3 and TRBJ2-7, with D hard to call. CDR3 length equals 13 residues. Germline V CDR1 and CDR2: MNHEY, SVGEGT. V lost 5 bases and J lost 5, with 13 bases in between. The CDR3 reads CASSHDKRHEQYF. Written as DNA, the CDR3 is TGTGCCAGCAGTCACGACAAGCGCCACGAGCAGTACTTC.

In its sample, this clonotype was seen many times. The junction shows a germline mismatch at one end, possibly a read error. The rearrangement links TRBV7-9 to TRBJ2-7; either TRBD1 or TRBD2 may fit D (5 bases each). This CDR3 contains 14 residues. The germline CDR1 and CDR2 sequences are SEHNR and FQNEAQ (reference sequence). Written as DNA, the CDR3 is TGTGCCAGCAGCCTTTCTACAAATGCCGGGACCCGTGTTTTC. It is translated as CASSLSTNAGTRVF. Full variable domain (rest looked up from reference TRBV7-9 and TRBJ2-7): DTGVSQNPRHKITKRGQNVTFRCDPISEHNRLYWYRQTLGQGPEFLTYFQNEAQLEKSRLLSDRFSAERPKGSFSTLEIQRTEQGDSAMYLCASSLSTNAGTRVFGPGTRLTVT.

This clonotype turned up a few times. The junction departs from the called germline gene at one end, perhaps through a read error. V and J are TRBV5-5 and TRBJ1-1; perhaps TRBD1 as D (5 bases). The CDR3 has 16 residues. Germline-derived CDR1 and CDR2 are SGHKS and YYEKEE (reference sequence). CDR3: CAGSPGVVLGSSEAFF. The CDR3 DNA reads TGTGCCGGCAGCCCGGGGGTAGTTTTGGGATCGTCTGAAGCTTTCTTT.

J is TRBJ2-7 and V is TRBV6-2 or TRBV6-3; 7 bases are a match to TRBD2. CDR1 is MNHEY and CDR2 is SVGEGT in the germline V gene. J lost 2 bases, V lost 5 bases, and 9 bases had no gene match. The CDR3 runs 15 residues. The CDR3 spells CASSLSVGGTYEQYF. CDR3 nucleotide sequence: TGTGCCAGCAGTCTAAGCGTGGGGGGGACCTACGAGCAGTACTTC.

This sequence joins TRBV12-3 or TRBV12-4 and TRBJ1-1; D is uncertain. The ends were cut back, 9 bases at V and 2 bases at J, with 16 bases in the middle. The CDR3 covers 14 residues. CDR3 loop: CARSPREGNTEAFF. Written as DNA, the CDR3 is TGTGCCAGAAGTCCGAGAGAGGGAAACACTGAAGCTTTCTTT.